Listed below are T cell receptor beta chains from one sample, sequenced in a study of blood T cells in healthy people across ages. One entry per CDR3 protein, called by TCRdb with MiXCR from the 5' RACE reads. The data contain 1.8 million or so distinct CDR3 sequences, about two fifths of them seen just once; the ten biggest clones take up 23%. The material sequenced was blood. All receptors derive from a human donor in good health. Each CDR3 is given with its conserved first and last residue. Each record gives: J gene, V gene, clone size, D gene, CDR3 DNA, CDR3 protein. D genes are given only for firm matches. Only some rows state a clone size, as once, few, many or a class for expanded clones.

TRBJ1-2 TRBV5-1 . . TGCGCCAGCAGCTTGGGGAGCGCGAACGTAAACTATGGCTACACCTTC CASSLGSANVNYGYTF
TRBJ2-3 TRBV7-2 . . TGTGCCAGCAGCCTCCGGTGGGGGGCCCCATCAGATACGCAGTATTTT CASSLRWGAPSDTQYF
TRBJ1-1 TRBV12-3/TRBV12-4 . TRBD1 TGTGCCAGCAGTTTCACAGGGGGTTCGGACACTGAAGCTTTCTTT CASSFTGGSDTEAFF
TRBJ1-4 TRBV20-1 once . TGCAGTGCCTTCCTAGGGGTGTCAAAGGAAAAACTGTTTTTT CSAFLGVSKEKLFF
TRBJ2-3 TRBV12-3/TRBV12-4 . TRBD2 TGTGCCAGCAGTTGGGGAGGGTGGGGTACGCAGTATTTT CASSWGGWGTQYF
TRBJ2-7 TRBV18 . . TGTGCCAGCTCACCTACCGGGACGAGGAGCTCCTACGAGCAGTACTTC CASSPTGTRSSYEQYF
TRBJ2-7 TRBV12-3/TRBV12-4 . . TGTGCCAGCCGGGGCAGGGGCCTTTACTACGAGCAGTACTTC CASRGRGLYYEQYF
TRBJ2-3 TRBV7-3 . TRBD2 TGTGCCAGCAGCTTATCGGGACTAGGAACTAGCACAGATACGCAGTATTTT CASSLSGLGTSTDTQYF
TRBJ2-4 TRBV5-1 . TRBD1 TGCGCCAGCAGCTCCAGACAGGGGCTAGCCAAAAACATTCGGTACTTC CASSSRQGLAKNIRYF
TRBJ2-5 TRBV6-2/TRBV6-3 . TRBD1 TGTGCCAGCACCCCACAGGGGTACCAAGAGACCCAGTACTTC CASTPQGYQETQYF
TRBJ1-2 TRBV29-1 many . TGCAGCGTTGAAGGGCAGGGGAGTTATGGCTACACCTTC CSVEGQGSYGYTF
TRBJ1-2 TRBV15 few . TGTGCCACCAGCAGAGATAGGCTGGTGGACTACACCTTC CATSRDRLVDYTF
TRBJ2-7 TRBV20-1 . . TGCAGTGCTAGAGGGGGAGGGGGCGGATCCTACGAGCAGTACTTC CSARGGGGGSYEQYF
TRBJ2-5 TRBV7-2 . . TGTGCCAGCAGCTTAGTAATCAGAAGGGAGACCCAGTACTTC CASSLVIRRETQYF
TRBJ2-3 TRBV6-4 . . TGTGCCAGCAGTACCAATGACCTGTCGGATACGCAGTATTTT CASSTNDLSDTQYF
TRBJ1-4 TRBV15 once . TGTGCCACCAGCAGAGGGACAGCCACGAATGAAAAACTGTTTTTT CATSRGTATNEKLFF
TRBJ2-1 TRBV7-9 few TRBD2 TGTGCCAGCAGCTTTAAGACTAGCGGGAAGTACAATGAGCAGTTCTTC CASSFKTSGKYNEQFF
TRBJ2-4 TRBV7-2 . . TGTGCCAGCAGCCCCCCCCCTGGGTTGTCGCGCATTCAGTACTTC CASSPPPGLSRIQYF
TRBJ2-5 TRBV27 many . TGTGCCAGCAGTTTCCAGTACCAAGAGACCCAGTACTTC CASSFQYQETQYF
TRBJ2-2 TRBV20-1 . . TGCAGTGCTAGAGATCTAACTCGCACCGGGGAGCTGTTTTTT CSARDLTRTGELFF
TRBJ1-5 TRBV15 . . TGTGCCACCAGCAGTACTCGGGGTTGGCAGCCCCAGCATTTT CATSSTRGWQPQHF
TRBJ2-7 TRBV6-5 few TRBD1 TGTGCCAGCAGTACGGACAGGGTGGGCTCCTACGAGCAGTACTTC CASSTDRVGSYEQYF
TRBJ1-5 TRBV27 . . TGTGCCAGCAGTCCCTCGGACGGAGATAGCAATCAGCCCCAGCATTTT CASSPSDGDSNQPQHF
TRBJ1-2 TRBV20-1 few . TGCAGTGCTGAATATATGAACTATGGCTACACCTTC CSAEYMNYGYTF
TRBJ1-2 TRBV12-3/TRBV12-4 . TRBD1 TGTGCCAGCAGCATTAACAGGGGTGGCTACACCTTC CASSINRGGYTF
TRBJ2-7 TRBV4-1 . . TGCGCCAGCAGCCAAGTTCAGGAGACCTACGAGCAGTACTTC CASSQVQETYEQYF
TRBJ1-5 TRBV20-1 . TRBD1 TGCAGTGCTAGAGAGGGACAGGGAGATATTCAGCCCCAGCATTTT CSAREGQGDIQPQHF
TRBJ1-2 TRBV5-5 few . TGTGCCAGCAGCCCGGACACCCCCTATGGCTACACCTTC CASSPDTPYGYTF
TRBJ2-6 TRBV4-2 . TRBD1 TGTGCCAGCAGCCAATTTCCAGGGGGCCCTGGGGCCAACGTCCTGACTTTC CASSQFPGGPGANVLTF